This T cell receptor (beta chain) was obtained from a study of blood T cell repertoires in COVID-19. For the study at large: From the United States, Italy and Spain came samples of acute and convalescent COVID-19. T cells, B-cell-depleted T cells, or PBMCs provided the cDNA or gDNA that served as material.

This clone has just one count. Germline V gives CDR1 MDHEN, CDR2 SYDVKM. V was cut by 2 bases and J by 7 bases, with 6 bases left in between. The CDR3 is 12 amino acids. Methods used by the authors: Estimates of nucleated cell counts were drawn from the amplification of reference gene primers. Profiling relied on immunoSEQ multiplex PCR, and the TCRdb table lists in-frame clones only, not all of them. V and J calls and clone size are given by that table; D and trimming were obtained from the DNA. The table lists some 380,000 clones, 90% of them singletons. The TCR originated in a man between 18 and 29 years old with active or convalescent COVID-19. The sequencing sample was made of peripheral blood. V is TRBV28 and J is TRBJ2-1; the D is unclear. The CDR3 DNA sequence: TGTGCCAGCAGTTTAGGGCAGAATGAGCAGTTCTTC. Amino acid sequence: CASSLGQNEQFF.